The 32 T cell receptor beta chains below come from one sample, sequenced in a study of radiotherapy plus CTLA-4 blockade in lung cancer. Libraries were prepared by immunoSEQ multiplex PCR; TCRdb keeps only in-frame clonotypes and omits some of them. The table has about 97,000 clones, approximately 75% seen once. Specimen: peripheral blood, collected from a patient treated with radiotherapy plus ipilimumab. The source is a human donor with non-small cell lung cancer who had a partial response to radiotherapy plus ipilimumab. Some clones in this sample may be carry-over from other donors' samples.

This sequence joins TRBV5-1 and TRBJ2-3; D uncertain. Germline CDR1 SGHRS, CDR2 YFSETQ. V was shortened by 0 bases and J by 0 bases, with 11 bases between the two germline ends. The CDR3 is made up of 16 amino acids. The chain's CDR3 is CASSLGNYPSTDTQYF. The CDR3 DNA follows: TGCGCCAGCAGCTTGGGCAACTACCCTAGCACAGATACGCAGTATTTT.

This clone was seen a handful of times. The V call is TRBV6-5, the J call TRBJ1-3, with 7 bases aligning to TRBD1. From germline, CDR1 is MNHEY and CDR2 SVGAGI. J gave up 4 bases and V 6 bases, and 6 bases lay outside the gene matches. This CDR3 region has 14 residues. The CDR3 nucleotides read TGTGCCAGCAGCACAGGGGCGGTCGGAAACACCATATATTTT. Translated, it gives CASSTGAVGNTIYF.

This clone has only one observation. The genes are TRBV11-2 and TRBJ2-7; D unclear. V shed 1 base and J shed 4 bases, with 17 bases lying between them. The germline V gene has CDR1 SGHAT and CDR2 FQNNGV. This CDR3 has 16 residues. CDR3 nucleotides: TGTGCCAGCAGCTTAGTTAGGCGGCAGTCCGGGTACGAGCAGTACTTC. Translation: CASSLVRRQSGYEQYF.

The chain carries TRBV19 and TRBJ1-5; D perhaps matches TRBD1 (6 bases). The CDR3 is 15 amino acids. V lost 9 bases and J lost 3, with 18 bases in between. Germline V lookup: CDR1 LNHDA, CDR2 SQIVND (reference sequence). CDR3 loop: CASSSGQPYNQPQHF. CDR3 DNA sequence: TGTGCCAGCAGTTCCGGACAGCCCTACAATCAGCCCCAGCATTTT.

This clone showed up just a few times. The J gene is TRBJ2-1, the V gene TRBV28; 9 bases are a match to TRBD2. The germline gives CDR1 MDHEN, CDR2 SYDVKM. J gave up 12 bases and V 2 bases, and 8 bases lay outside the gene matches. The CDR3 is 14 amino acids. CDR3 amino acids: CASSLMGVSGRQFF. The CDR3 bases are TGTGCCAGCAGTTTAATGGGTGTTAGCGGGAGGCAGTTCTTC.

V and J are TRBV19 and TRBJ1-3; 7 bases are a match to TRBD1. The CDR3 sequence is 13 residues long. Germline lookup yields CDR1 LNHDA and CDR2 SQIVND (reference sequence). V trimming: 5 bases; J trimming: 4 bases; junction bases outside the gene matches: 2. The DNA of the CDR3 is TGTGCCAGTAGTGGGACAGTGGGAAACACCATATATTTT. Its protein is CASSGTVGNTIYF. Full variable domain (rest looked up from reference TRBV19 and TRBJ1-3): DGGITQSPKYLFRKEGQNVTLSCEQNLNHDAMYWYRQDPGQGLRLIYYSQIVNDFQKGDIAEGYSVSREKKESFPLTVTSAQKNPTAFYLCASSGTVGNTIYFGEGSWLTVV.

This clone came up once. Other DNA sequences in this sample translate to the same CDR3. V is TRBV5-1 and J is TRBJ1-3; TRBD1 matches 7 bases. CDR1 is SGHRS, CDR2 YFSETQ, per germline. J gave up 4 bases and V 4 bases, and 2 bases lay outside the gene matches. CDR3 length equals 13 residues. This chain's CDR3 is CASSQDRGNTIYF. The CDR3 DNA sequence: TGCGCCAGCAGCCAGGACAGGGGAAACACCATATATTTT.

In DNA form, the CDR3 reads TGTGCCAGCAGTGAAACGTCGGTTACCACCGGGGAGCTGTTTTTT. Amino acid sequence: CASSETSVTTGELFF. The chain recombines TRBV2 with TRBJ2-2, with D hard to call. V lost 2 bases and J lost 4, with 11 bases in between. CDR3 length: 15 residues. The germline V gene encodes CDR1 SNHLY and CDR2 FYNNEI.

V gene TRBV10-1 combines with J gene TRBJ2-2; possible D gene TRBD1, 6 bases. Trimming shortened V by 6 bases and J by 4 bases, and 12 bases separated the two germline ends. This CDR3 contains 14 residues. Germline loops: CDR1 WNHNN, CDR2 SYGVQD (reference sequence). The CDR3 sequence is CASSKSGATGELFF. The CDR3 coding sequence is TGCGCCAGCAGCAAATCAGGGGCCACCGGGGAGCTGTTTTTT.

The chain uses TRBV11-2 and TRBJ2-5; D not resolved. This CDR3 spans 13 amino acids. Trimming took off 6 bases at V and 6 bases at J, with 14 bases between the two ends. Germline V CDR1 and CDR2: SGHAT, FQNNGV. In nucleotides, the CDR3 is TGTGCCAGCAGGCCCGGGTCGCGGCAGACCCAGTACTTC. Translation gives CASRPGSRQTQYF. The variable domain in full, completed from reference TRBV11-2 and TRBJ2-5, reads EAGVAQSPRYKIIEKRQSVAFWCNPISGHATLYWYQQILGQGPKLLIQFQNNGVVDDSQLPKDRFSAERLKGVDSTLKIQPAKLEDSAVYLCASRPGSRQTQYFGPGTRLLVL.

V is TRBV11-3 and J is TRBJ1-1, with 7 bases aligning to TRBD1. V was clipped by 5 bases and J by 5 bases; unmatched bases: 5. The length of the CDR3 is 13 residues. Germline CDR1 reads SGHNT; CDR2 reads YENEEA. The CDR3 nucleotides read TGTGCCAGCAGCGCAGGGGGGCGTACTGAAGCTTTCTTT. It codes for CASSAGGRTEAFF. The full variable domain, with the rest looked up from reference TRBV11-3 and TRBJ1-1, is EAGVVQSPRYKIIEKKQPVAFWCNPISGHNTLYWYLQNLGQGPELLIRYENEEAVDDSQLPKDRFSAERLKGVDSTLKIQPAELGDSAVYLCASSAGGRTEAFFGQGTRLTVV.

This clone occurred a few times. V gene TRBV5-5 combines with J gene TRBJ2-7; 11 bases match TRBD1. The CDR3 sequence is 16 residues long. V dropped 0 bases and J dropped 5; count of bases not matched to a gene: 7. Germline CDR1 and CDR2: SGHKS and YYEKEE (reference sequence). In DNA form, the CDR3 reads TGTGCCAGCAGCTTGGATCTGGGACAGGGGGGCCACGAGCAGTACTTC. Its protein product is CASSLDLGQGGHEQYF.

The V gene is TRBV5-4, the J gene TRBJ1-1; weak D call: TRBD1 (6 bases). V lost 2 bases to trimming and J lost 2 bases, with 10 bases between them. The CDR3 runs 14 residues. Germline V gene lookup returns CDR1 SGHNT and CDR2 YYREEE (reference sequence). The CDR3 nucleotides read TGTGCCAGCAGCTTCGGGGGGGCCAACACTGAAGCTTTCTTT. The encoded protein is CASSFGGANTEAFF. Variable domain in full (rest from reference TRBV5-4 and TRBJ1-1): ETGVTQSPTHLIKTRGQQVTLRCSSQSGHNTVSWYQQALGQGPQFIFQYYREEENGRGNFPPRFSGLQFPNYSSELNVNALELDDSALYLCASSFGGANTEAFFGQGTRLTVV.

The gene calls are TRBV11-1 and TRBJ2-7, with D possibly being TRBD1 (7 bases). Between the trimmed V and J ends, which lost 4 bases and 0 bases, there was a span of 10 bases. This CDR3 is 14 amino acids long. Germline V CDR1 and CDR2: SGHAT, FQDESV (reference sequence). CDR3 amino acids: CASSSQGGSYEQYF. CDR3 sequence (DNA): TGTGCCAGCAGCTCCCAGGGGGGCTCCTACGAGCAGTACTTC.

The chain couples TRBV18 to TRBJ2-3, with a tentative D call TRBD1 (6 bases). The CDR3 spans 17 residues. The V and J ends lost 2 bases and 4 bases respectively, with 19 bases between them. Per the germline V gene, CDR1 is KGHSH and CDR2 is LQKENI. Written as DNA, the CDR3 is TGTGCCAGCTCACCAATTGGGGGCAACACACGGGCAGATACGCAGTATTTT. It is translated as CASSPIGGNTRADTQYF.

The V gene is TRBV6-6, the J gene TRBJ2-6; TRBD1 might be the D (6 bases). Germline V gene sequence: CDR1 MNHNY, CDR2 SVGAGI (reference sequence). V dropped 5 bases and J dropped 7 bases, with 15 bases sitting between them. This CDR3 is built from 15 residues. This chain's CDR3 is CASSEDSLRANVLTF. Written as DNA, the CDR3 is TGTGCCAGCAGTGAGGACAGCCTTAGAGCCAACGTCCTGACTTTC.

The gene calls are TRBV18 and TRBJ2-3; 7 nucleotides agree with TRBD2. There are 17 residues in the CDR3. V lost 4 bases, J lost 3 bases, and 13 bases stayed unmatched. Germline V gives CDR1 KGHSH, CDR2 LQKENI. This CDR3 is CASSLIQTEGGTDTQYF. The CDR3 DNA follows: TGTGCCAGCTCACTGATACAAACGGAGGGAGGGACAGATACGCAGTATTTT.

The chain joins TRBV7-3 to TRBJ2-7; 7 bases are a match to TRBD1. J was trimmed by 5 bases and V by 5 bases; bases with no gene match: 6. The CDR3 covers 13 residues. The germline V gene encodes CDR1 SGHTA and CDR2 FQGTGA. The CDR3 DNA follows: TGTGCCAGCAGCCCGGGGACAGTAAACGAGCAGTACTTC. This translates into CASSPGTVNEQYF.

This chain links TRBV28 with TRBJ1-6, with 8 bases identical to TRBD1. The junction had 10 bases not matched to a gene; V was cut back by 5 bases and J by 10 bases. The CDR3 sequence is 15 residues long. CDR1 is MDHEN, CDR2 SYDVKM, per germline. In DNA, the CDR3 is TGTGCCAGCAGTCCCCGGACAGGGAGATTATCACCCCTCCACTTT. Amino acids: CASSPRTGRLSPLHF.

This clone was detected only a few times. This rearrangement joins TRBV5-1 to TRBJ2-3, with D uncertain. Trimming shortened V by 4 bases and J by 1 base, and 16 bases separated the two germline ends. This CDR3 is built from 16 residues. CDR1 is SGHRS, CDR2 YFSETQ, per germline. CDR3 sequence (DNA): TGCGCCAGCAGCGCCGTCGCAAGAGGCGGCACAGATACGCAGTATTTT. Protein product: CASSAVARGGTDTQYF.

This clone was counted between two and nine times. The V and J genes are TRBV10-2 and TRBJ2-2, with 8 nucleotides matching TRBD2. The CDR3 is 16 amino acids. V trimming: 7 bases; J trimming: 6 bases; junction bases outside the gene matches: 13. Germline V CDR1 and CDR2: WSHSY, SAAADI. In nucleotides, the CDR3 is TGCGCCAGCAATAATGGCGGGGGGCCAATATCCGGGGAGCTGTTTTTT. Its translation: CASNNGGGPISGELFF.

This clone appeared a single time. The J gene is TRBJ2-5, the V gene TRBV29-1; possibly TRBD1 for D (5 bases). Trimming shortened V by 6 bases and J by 2 bases, and 16 bases separated the two germline ends. The germline CDR1 and CDR2 sequences are SQVTM and ANQGSEA. The CDR3 has 14 amino acids. CDR3 in DNA: TGCAGCGTCCCAGACAGCTGGGTGCAAGAGACCCAGTACTTC. It yields the protein CSVPDSWVQETQYF.

This clone has a single count. The J gene is TRBJ1-3, the V gene TRBV30; TRBD1 matches at 7 bases. Trimming removed 1 base from V and 7 bases from J; junction bases left unmatched: 13. The CDR3 is 16 amino acids. Germline V lookup: CDR1 GTSNPN, CDR2 SVGIG (reference sequence). CDR3 nucleotides: TGTGCCTGGAGTGCCGGGGGACAGCGGCGGACCAACACCATATATTTT. It translates to CAWSAGGQRRTNTIYF.

This clone was counted a single time. This chain links TRBV15 with TRBJ2-4; 8 bases fit TRBD2. Germline trimming cut 3 bases from V and 7 bases from J; bases unmatched to any gene: 8. CDR1 and CDR2 (germline): LNHNV, YYDKDF (reference sequence). The length of the CDR3 is 15 residues. The CDR3 is CATSRDLGGGNIQYF. CDR3 sequence (DNA): TGTGCCACCAGCAGGGACCTCGGGGGGGGCAACATTCAGTACTTC.

The chain employs TRBV7-8 and TRBJ2-5, with 12 bases that match TRBD2. V trimming: 5 bases; J trimming: 4 bases; junction bases outside the gene matches: 11. In germline, CDR1 is SGHVS, CDR2 FQNEAQ. The CDR3 sequence is 17 residues long. DNA for the CDR3: TGTGCCAGCAGCCTTCTAGCGGGAGGGCGATTCGGAGAGACCCAGTACTTC. It translates to CASSLLAGGRFGETQYF.

This chain connects TRBV28 to TRBJ1-3; no clear D gene. V was shortened by 5 bases and J by 8 bases, with 10 bases between the two germline ends. The V gene's germline CDR1 is MDHEN and CDR2 SYDVKM. The CDR3 length is 12 residues. CDR3 loop: CASSTGVYTIYF. In DNA, the CDR3 is TGTGCCAGCAGTACCGGGGTTTACACCATATATTTT. Based on the CDR3 plus reference TRBV28 and TRBJ1-3, the full variable domain is DVKVTQSSRYLVKRTGEKVFLECVQDMDHENMFWYRQDPGLGLRLIYFSYDVKMKEKGDIPEGYSVSREKKERFSLILESASTNQTSMYLCASSTGVYTIYFGEGSWLTVV.

This clone was counted a single time. This chain links TRBV28 with TRBJ2-3; D may be TRBD1 (8 bases). Trimming stripped 7 bases from V and 4 bases from J, with 24 bases between. This CDR3 comprises 17 residues. The germline gives CDR1 MDHEN, CDR2 SYDVKM. Here the CDR3 reads CASTGGVGTGGSDTQYF. CDR3 bases: TGTGCCAGCACAGGGGGGGTCGGGACAGGAGGGTCAGATACGCAGTATTTT.

This clone was observed a single time. This sequence joins TRBV2 and TRBJ2-1; D unclear. The CDR3 covers 13 residues. Trimming cost V 0 bases and J 10 bases, with 10 bases left between them. From germline, CDR1 is SNHLY and CDR2 FYNNEI. The CDR3 nucleotides are TGTGCCAGCAGTGAAGCGCTTCAGAGGGAGCAGTTCTTC. Amino acids: CASSEALQREQFF.

The chain recombines TRBV6-6 with TRBJ1-3; D is perhaps TRBD1 (5 bases). The length of the CDR3 is 14 residues. Germline CDR1 MNHNY, CDR2 SVGAGI (reference sequence). V lost 5 bases and J lost 1, with 9 bases in between. The CDR3 loop is CASSSAGSGNTIYF. DNA for the CDR3: TGTGCCAGCAGTAGCGCAGGGTCTGGAAACACCATATATTTT.

This clone appeared a few times. This chain uses TRBV7-9 with TRBJ2-5; D might be TRBD2 (5 bases). The CDR3 contains 14 residues. Trimming left V 5 bases short and J 1 base short, with 11 bases between. The germline V gene has CDR1 SEHNR and CDR2 FQNEAQ (reference sequence). As DNA, the CDR3 is TGTGCCAGCAGCCCGAGGGCGACCCAAGAGACCCAGTACTTC. Protein product: CASSPRATQETQYF.

This clone was seen only a few times. The J gene is TRBJ2-3, the V gene TRBV13; D is unresolved. V lost 4 bases and J 2 bases, leaving 4 bases between the germline ends. CDR3 length equals 12 residues. Germline V gene data show CDR1 as PRHDT and CDR2 as FYEKMQ (reference sequence). CDR3 DNA sequence: TGTGCCAGCAGCTCCCTCACAGATACGCAGTATTTT. Its protein product is CASSSLTDTQYF. The full variable domain, with the rest looked up from reference TRBV13 and TRBJ2-3, is AAGVIQSPRHLIKEKRETATLKCYPIPRHDTVYWYQQGPGQDPQFLISFYEKMQSDKGSIPDRFSAQQFSDYHSELNMSSLELGDSALYFCASSSLTDTQYFGPGTRLTVL.

The chain uses TRBV9 and TRBJ2-2, with 7 bases that match TRBD2. V shed 0 bases and J 1 base; nucleotides not matched to a gene: 12. The CDR3 spans 19 residues. Per germline, CDR1 SGDLS and CDR2 YYNGEE. The CDR3 coding sequence is TGTGCCAGCAGCGTAGTGCTGGTCTGGGGGGAGGGGAACACCGGGGAGCTGTTTTTT. Translated: CASSVVLVWGEGNTGELFF.